This T cell receptor beta chain was identified in a study of T cell repertoires in MIS-A myocarditis. The V gene's germline CDR1 is SNHLY and CDR2 FYNNEI. Trimming at V came to 10 bases and at J to 2 bases, leaving 4 bases not matched to a gene. The CDR3 spans 12 residues. Measured with immunoSEQ multiplex PCR; TCRdb has only the in-frame clones, and not every one. Of 10,000 to 13,000 clones in the sample, roughly four fifths were seen once. The specimen sequenced was right ventricle heart tissue obtained at autopsy. V and J are TRBV2 and TRBJ2-5; 7 bases align to TRBD2. This TCR derives from a man younger than 35 with fulminant myocarditis from multisystem inflammatory syndrome in adults (MIS-A) after COVID-19. The CDR3 sequence is CATGTTQETQYF. CDR3 in DNA: TGTGCCACCGGGACTACACAAGAGACCCAGTACTTC. Complete variable domain (other parts from reference TRBV2 and TRBJ2-5): EPEVTQTPSHQVTQMGQEVILRCVPISNHLYFYWYRQILGQKVEFLVSFYNNEISEKSEIFDDQFSVERPDGSNFTLKIRSTKLEDSAMYFCATGTTQETQYFGPGTRLLVL.